This record concerns one T cell receptor beta chain sequence. No antigen is known for it. The entry originates in a study of T cell repertoires in cytomegalovirus infection. TCRdb called the reads again in MiXCR, with one record for every CDR3 protein. The table shows some 800,000 distinct CDR3 sequences, with about 33% occurring only once. V was pared by 1 base and J by 1 base, with 8 bases between. Germline assignment: CDR1 SNHLY and CDR2 FYNNEI. This CDR3 has 15 residues. The sequencing used cultured CD8+ T cells from PBMCs, collected from culture after CMV antigen stimulation. This chain uses TRBV2 with TRBJ2-1; no clear D gene. The clonotype originates from a human donor in good health (CMV status not recorded). Some clones in this sample may be carry-over from other donors' samples. The CDR3 spells CASSEEPVSYNEQFF. DNA for the CDR3: TGTGCCAGCAGTGAAGAACCGGTTTCCTACAATGAGCAGTTCTTC.